This TCR beta chain was captured by sequencing in a study of blood T cell repertoires in COVID-19. Study-level information: Donors in the United States, Italy and Spain gave samples during acute or convalescent COVID-19. PBMCs, B-cell-depleted T cells, or T cells provided the cDNA or gDNA that made up the material.

This clone was seen only once. Germline lookup yields CDR1 WSHSY and CDR2 SAAADI. Trimming took off 3 bases at V and 4 bases at J, with 12 bases between the two ends. The CDR3 is made up of 14 amino acids. Per the original data handling: Amplifying reference gene primers gave estimates of nucleated cell counts. Repertoires were generated with immunoSEQ multiplex PCR, while TCRdb's copy carries only in-frame clones and drops some. The DNA was the basis for D and trimming; V, J and clone size are from that table. Of more than 75,000 clones listed, about 86% are singletons. This chain links TRBV10-2 with TRBJ2-5; a possible D gene is TRBD2 (6 bases). Sequenced material: peripheral blood. This TCR came from a man aged 80 or over with active or convalescent COVID-19. CDR3 in amino acids: CASSEGRRRETQYF. In DNA, the CDR3 is TGCGCCAGCAGTGAAGGGAGGAGGCGAGAGACCCAGTACTTC.